This T cell receptor (beta chain) was captured in a study of beta chain features in type 1 diabetes. Heparinised blood was drawn once per donor, averaging around 120 mL. Overall study findings and caveats: Fewer junction insertions and more nucleotide deletions appeared in type 1 diabetes patients.

The germline V gene encodes CDR1 SGHTA and CDR2 FQGNSA. V lost 5 bases, J lost 1 base, and 4 bases stayed unmatched. This CDR3 is 14 amino acids long. This clone was picked up a small number of times. Its antigen is as yet unknown. Since all of the isolated RNA was reverse transcribed, expressed TCRB transcripts were what got sequenced. Using immunoSEQ multiplex PCR, the repertoire was profiled, and TCRdb retains in-frame clones only, with some absent. The sample lists around 150,000 clones; about 8.1% were seen once. V gene TRBV7-2 combines with J gene TRBJ1-1; 7 nucleotides align to TRBD1. The clonotype originates from a man younger than 30 in good health. The sample consisted of central memory CD4+ T cells from blood. CDR3 DNA: TGTGCCAGCAGCCCCCAGGGGGGGAACACTGAAGCTTTCTTT. Its translation: CASSPQGGNTEAFF.